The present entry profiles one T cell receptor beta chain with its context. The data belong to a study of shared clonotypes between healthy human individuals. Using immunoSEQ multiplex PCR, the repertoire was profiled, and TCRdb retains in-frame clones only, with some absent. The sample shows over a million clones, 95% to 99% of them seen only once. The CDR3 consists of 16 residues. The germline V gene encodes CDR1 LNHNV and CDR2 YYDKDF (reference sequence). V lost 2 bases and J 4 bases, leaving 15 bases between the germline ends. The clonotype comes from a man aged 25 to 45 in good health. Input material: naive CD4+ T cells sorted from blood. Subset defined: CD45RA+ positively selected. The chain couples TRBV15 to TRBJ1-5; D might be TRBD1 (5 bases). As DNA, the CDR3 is TGTGCCACCAGCAGACCCGACCGGGACGTTAATCAGCCCCAGCATTTT. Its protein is CATSRPDRDVNQPQHF.